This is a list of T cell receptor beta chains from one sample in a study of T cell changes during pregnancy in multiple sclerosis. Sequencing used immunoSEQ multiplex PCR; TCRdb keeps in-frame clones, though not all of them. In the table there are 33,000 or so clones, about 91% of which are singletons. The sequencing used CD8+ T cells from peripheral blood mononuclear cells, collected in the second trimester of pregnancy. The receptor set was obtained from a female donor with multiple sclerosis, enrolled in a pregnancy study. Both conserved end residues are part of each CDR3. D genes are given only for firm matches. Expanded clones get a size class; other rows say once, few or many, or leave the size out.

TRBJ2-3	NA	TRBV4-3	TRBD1	TGCGCCAGCAGCCAGGACGAAGGGGGCACGGGCACAGATACGCAGTATTTT	CASSQDEGGTGTDTQYF
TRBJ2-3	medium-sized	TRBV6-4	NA	TGTGCCAGCAGTGAGACAGGCACAGATACGCAGTATTTT	CASSETGTDTQYF
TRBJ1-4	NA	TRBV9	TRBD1	TGTGCCAGCAGCAATCGACAGGGGAGGTCGGAAAAACTGTTTTTT	CASSNRQGRSEKLFF
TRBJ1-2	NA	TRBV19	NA	TGTGCCAGTAGTCCATGGACAAGGGAAGCTAACTATGGCTACACCTTC	CASSPWTREANYGYTF
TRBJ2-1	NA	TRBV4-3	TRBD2	TGCGCCAGCAGCCAGATGCCCGGGACTAGCGGGAGAGGATCCTACAATGAGCAGTTCTTC	CASSQMPGTSGRGSYNEQFF
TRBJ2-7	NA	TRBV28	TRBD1	TGTGCCAGCAGTTTATTCCCGACCTCGGACAGGGAGCGCCCCTACGAGCAGTACTTC	CASSLFPTSDRERPYEQYF
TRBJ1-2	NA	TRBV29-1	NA	TGCAGCGTTGCGAGTGGCTACACCTTC	CSVASGYTF
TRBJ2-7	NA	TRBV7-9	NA	TGTGCCATCCCAACCCTCCCCGGCTCCTACGAGCAGTACTTC	CAIPTLPGSYEQYF
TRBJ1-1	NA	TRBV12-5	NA	TGTGCTAGTGGTATTGGGGGGAGGAACACTGAAGCTTTCTTT	CASGIGGRNTEAFF
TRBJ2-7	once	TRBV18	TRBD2	TGTGCCAGCTCACCCCATTGGGGTAGCGGGGGACCCTACGAGCAGTACTTC	CASSPHWGSGGPYEQYF
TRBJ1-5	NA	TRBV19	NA	TGTGCCAGTAGCCTTATTCGCGGGGATCAGCCCCAGCATTTT	CASSLIRGDQPQHF
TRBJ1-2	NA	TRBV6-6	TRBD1	TGTGCCAGCAGACCCCAAGTGGGGACAGCTAACTATGGCTACACCTTC	CASRPQVGTANYGYTF
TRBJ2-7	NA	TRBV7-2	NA	TGTGCCAGCAGCTCCCTAGGGGGCGAGCAGTACTTC	CASSSLGGEQYF
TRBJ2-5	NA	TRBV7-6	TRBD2	TGTGCCAGCAGCTTAGGCCCTCGGGGGGAAGAGACCCAGTACTTC	CASSLGPRGEETQYF
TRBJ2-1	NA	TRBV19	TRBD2	TGTGCCAGTAGTCCCTTGGGACTAGCGGGAGAACTGTACAATGAGCAGTTCTTC	CASSPLGLAGELYNEQFF